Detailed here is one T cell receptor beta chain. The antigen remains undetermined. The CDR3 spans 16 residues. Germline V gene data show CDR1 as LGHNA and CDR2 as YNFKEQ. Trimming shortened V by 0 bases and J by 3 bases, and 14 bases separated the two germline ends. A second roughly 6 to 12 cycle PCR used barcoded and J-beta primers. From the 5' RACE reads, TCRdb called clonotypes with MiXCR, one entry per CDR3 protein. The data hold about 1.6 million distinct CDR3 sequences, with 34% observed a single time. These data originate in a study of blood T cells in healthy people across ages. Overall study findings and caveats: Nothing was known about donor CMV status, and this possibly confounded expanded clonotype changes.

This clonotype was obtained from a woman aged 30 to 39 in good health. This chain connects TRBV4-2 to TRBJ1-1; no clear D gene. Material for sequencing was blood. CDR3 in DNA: TGTGCCAGCAGCCAAGATCAACGGGGAAGGGACACTGAAGCTTTCTTT. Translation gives CASSQDQRGRDTEAFF.